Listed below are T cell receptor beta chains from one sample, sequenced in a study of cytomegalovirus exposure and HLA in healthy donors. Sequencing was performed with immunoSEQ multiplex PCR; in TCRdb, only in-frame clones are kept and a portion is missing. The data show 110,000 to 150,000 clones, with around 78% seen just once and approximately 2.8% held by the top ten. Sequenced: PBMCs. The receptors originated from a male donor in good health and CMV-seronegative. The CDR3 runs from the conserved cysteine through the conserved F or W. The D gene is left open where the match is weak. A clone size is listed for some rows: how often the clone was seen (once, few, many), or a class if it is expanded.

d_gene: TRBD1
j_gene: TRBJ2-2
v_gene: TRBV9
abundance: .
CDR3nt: TGTGCCAGCAGCGTAGTGGTGGGGACAGGGGCGACCGGGGAGCTGTTTTTT
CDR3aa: CASSVVVGTGATGELFF

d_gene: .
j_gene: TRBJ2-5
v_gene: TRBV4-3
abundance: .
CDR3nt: TGCGCCAGCAGCCAAAGGGCGGGGGCGAAGCAGTACTTC
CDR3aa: CASSQRAGAKQYF

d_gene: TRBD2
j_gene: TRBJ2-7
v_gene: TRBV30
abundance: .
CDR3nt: TGTGCCTGGAGTGTTCTAGCGGGGGCCCACGAGCAGTACTTC
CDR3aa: CAWSVLAGAHEQYF

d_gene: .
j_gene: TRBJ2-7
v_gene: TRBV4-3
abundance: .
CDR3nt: TGCGCCAGCAGCCAGGGGCCAGGATACGGGCAGTACTTC
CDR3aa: CASSQGPGYGQYF

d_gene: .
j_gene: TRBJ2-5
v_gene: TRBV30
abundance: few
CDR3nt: TGTGCCTGGGGGGGGTTGGAGACCCAGTACTTC
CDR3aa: CAWGGLETQYF

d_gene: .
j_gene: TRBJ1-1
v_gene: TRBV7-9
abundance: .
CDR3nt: TGTGCCAGCAGCTTAGGGCAGGGGAGTGAAGCTTTCTTT
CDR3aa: CASSLGQGSEAFF

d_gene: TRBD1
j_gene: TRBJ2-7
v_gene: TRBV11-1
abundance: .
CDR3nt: TGTGCCAGCAGCCGGACAGGGGACGAGCAGTACTTC
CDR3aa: CASSRTGDEQYF

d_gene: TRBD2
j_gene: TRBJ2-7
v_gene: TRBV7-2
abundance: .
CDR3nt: TGTGCCAGCACCATAGCGGGCTACCTTCGATACGAGCAGTACTTC
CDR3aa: CASTIAGYLRYEQYF

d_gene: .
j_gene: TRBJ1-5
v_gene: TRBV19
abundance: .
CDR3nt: TGTGCCAGTAGTACCCCCCTAAATCAGCCCCAGCATTTT
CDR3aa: CASSTPLNQPQHF

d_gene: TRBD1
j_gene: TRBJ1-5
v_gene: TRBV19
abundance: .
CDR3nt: TGTGCCAGTAGTATTTGGGTTGGGACAGGGAATCAGCCCCAGCATTTT
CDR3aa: CASSIWVGTGNQPQHF

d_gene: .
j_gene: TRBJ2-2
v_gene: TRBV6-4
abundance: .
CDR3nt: TGTGCCAGCAGACCGGGGAAGTTGTCCGGGGAGCTGTTTTTT
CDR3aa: CASRPGKLSGELFF

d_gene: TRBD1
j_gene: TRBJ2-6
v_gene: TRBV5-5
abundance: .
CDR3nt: TGTGCCAGCAGCCTCGGACAGGGAGGATTCAACGTCCTGACTTTC
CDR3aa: CASSLGQGGFNVLTF

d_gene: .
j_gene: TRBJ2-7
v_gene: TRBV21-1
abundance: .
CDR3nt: TGTGCCAGCAGCCCACGGGACAGCTCCTACGAGCAGTACTTC
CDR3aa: CASSPRDSSYEQYF

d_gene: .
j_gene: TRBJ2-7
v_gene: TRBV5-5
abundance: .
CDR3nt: TGTGCCAGCAGCCTTGTACTCTACGAGCAGTACTTC
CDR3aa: CASSLVLYEQYF

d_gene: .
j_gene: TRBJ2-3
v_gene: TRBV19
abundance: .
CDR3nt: TGTGCCAGTAGTATAGGACTAACAGATACGCAGTATTTT
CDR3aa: CASSIGLTDTQYF

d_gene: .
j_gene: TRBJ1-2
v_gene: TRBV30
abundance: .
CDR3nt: TGTGCCTGGAGTGTGGGAGTTAACTATGGCTACACCTTC
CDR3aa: CAWSVGVNYGYTF

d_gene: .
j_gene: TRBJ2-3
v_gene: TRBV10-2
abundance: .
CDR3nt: TGCGCCAGCAGTGTCTCGAGCACAGATACGCAGTATTTT
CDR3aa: CASSVSSTDTQYF

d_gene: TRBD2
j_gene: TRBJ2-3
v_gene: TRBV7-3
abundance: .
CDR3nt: TGTTCCAGCAGCTGGACTAGCGGGGGGTCGGATACGCAGTATTTT
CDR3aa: CSSSWTSGGSDTQYF

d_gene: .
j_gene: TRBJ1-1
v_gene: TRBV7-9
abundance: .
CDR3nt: TGTGCCAGCAGCTTGGGACACGTGAACACTGAAGCTTTCTTT
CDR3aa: CASSLGHVNTEAFF

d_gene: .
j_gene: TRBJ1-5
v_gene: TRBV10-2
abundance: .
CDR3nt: TGCGCCAGCAGTGGAGGCAATCAGCCCCAGCATTTT
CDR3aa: CASSGGNQPQHF

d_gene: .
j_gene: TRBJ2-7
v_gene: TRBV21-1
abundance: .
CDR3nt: TGTGCCAGCACATCGAAAGAGGGGACAGAGAATCCCTACGAGCAGTACTTC
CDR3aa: CASTSKEGTENPYEQYF

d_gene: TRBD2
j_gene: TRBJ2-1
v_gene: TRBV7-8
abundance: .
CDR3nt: TGTGCCAGCAGCTTACTAGCGGGAGGGATTTACAAGGGTGAGCAGTTCTTC
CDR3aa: CASSLLAGGIYKGEQFF

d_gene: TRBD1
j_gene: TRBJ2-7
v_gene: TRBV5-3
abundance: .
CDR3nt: TGTGCCAGAAGTCCCGACAGGGCTCCGTTCTACGAGCAGTACTTC
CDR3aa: CARSPDRAPFYEQYF

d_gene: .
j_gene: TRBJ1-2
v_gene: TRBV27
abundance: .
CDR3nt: TGTGCCAGCAGGCCTCCGGGACTGAGCTATGGCTACACCTTC
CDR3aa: CASRPPGLSYGYTF

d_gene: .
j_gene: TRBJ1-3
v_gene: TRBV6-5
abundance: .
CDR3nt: TGTGCCAGCAGTTACTCCACGGCGGTTGGAAACACCATATATTTT
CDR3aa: CASSYSTAVGNTIYF

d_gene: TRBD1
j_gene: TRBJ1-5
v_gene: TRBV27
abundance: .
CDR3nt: TGTGCCAGCAGTTTCCGGACAGGGGATGGCCAGCCCCAGCATTTT
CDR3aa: CASSFRTGDGQPQHF

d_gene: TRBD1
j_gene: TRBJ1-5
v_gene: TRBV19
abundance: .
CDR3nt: TGTGCCAGTAGAACAGACAGGGGTCGCAATCAGCCCCAGCATTTT
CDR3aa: CASRTDRGRNQPQHF

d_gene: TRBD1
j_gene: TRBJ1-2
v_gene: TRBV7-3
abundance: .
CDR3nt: TGTGCCAGCAGCAATCAGGGGGCCCCAGATGGCTACCCCTTC
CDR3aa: CASSNQGAPDGYPF

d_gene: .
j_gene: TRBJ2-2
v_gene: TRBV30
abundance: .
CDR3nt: TGTGCCTGGAGCCTACTAGAGAACACCGGGGAGCTGTTTTTT
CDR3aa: CAWSLLENTGELFF

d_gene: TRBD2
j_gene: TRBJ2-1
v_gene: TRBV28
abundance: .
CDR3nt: TGTGCCAGCAGCCACTTGACTAGCGGGAGTAATAATGAGCAGTTCTTC
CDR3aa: CASSHLTSGSNNEQFF

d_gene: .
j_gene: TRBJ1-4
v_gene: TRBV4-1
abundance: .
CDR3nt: TGCGCCAGCAGCCCTCTTCCAACTAATGAAAAACTGTTTTTT
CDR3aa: CASSPLPTNEKLFF

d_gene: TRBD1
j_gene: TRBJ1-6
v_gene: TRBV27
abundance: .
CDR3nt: TGTGCCAGCAGTTTATTCAACACACACGGACAGGGATTAAGTTCACCCCTCCACTTT
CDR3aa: CASSLFNTHGQGLSSPLHF

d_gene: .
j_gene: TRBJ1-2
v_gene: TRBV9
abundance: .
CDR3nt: TGTGCCAGCAGCGTAGGGGGAGTAGCTAACTATGGCTACACCTTC
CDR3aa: CASSVGGVANYGYTF

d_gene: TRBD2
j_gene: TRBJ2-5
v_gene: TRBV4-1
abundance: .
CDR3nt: TGCGCCAGCAGCCAAGATAAACTAGCGGGTGGCCAAGAGACCCAGTACTTC
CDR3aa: CASSQDKLAGGQETQYF

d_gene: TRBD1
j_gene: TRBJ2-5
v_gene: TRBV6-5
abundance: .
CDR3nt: TGTGCCAGTCGACAGGGGGAGACCCAGTACTTC
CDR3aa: CASRQGETQYF

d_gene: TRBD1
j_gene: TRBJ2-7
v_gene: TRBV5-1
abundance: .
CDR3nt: TGCGCCAGCAGTCCGGGACCCCCATCAGGGGGCTACGAGCAGTACTTC
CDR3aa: CASSPGPPSGGYEQYF

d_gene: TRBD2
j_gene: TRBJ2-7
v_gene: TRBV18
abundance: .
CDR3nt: TGTGCCAGCTCCCTGACTAGCGTCTCCGGTAAGCAGTACTTC
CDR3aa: CASSLTSVSGKQYF